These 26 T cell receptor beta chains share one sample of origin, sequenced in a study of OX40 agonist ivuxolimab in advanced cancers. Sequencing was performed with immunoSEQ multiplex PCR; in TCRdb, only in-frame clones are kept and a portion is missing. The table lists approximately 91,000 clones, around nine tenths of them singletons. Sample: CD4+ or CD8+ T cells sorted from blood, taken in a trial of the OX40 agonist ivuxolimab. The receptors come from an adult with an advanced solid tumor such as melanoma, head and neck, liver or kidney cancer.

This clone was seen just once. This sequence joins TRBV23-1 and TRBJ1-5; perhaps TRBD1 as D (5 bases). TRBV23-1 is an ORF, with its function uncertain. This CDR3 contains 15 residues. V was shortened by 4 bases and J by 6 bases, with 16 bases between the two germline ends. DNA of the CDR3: TGCGCCAGCAGTCCCCCGGGGGGGGGTAGTCAGCCCCAGCATTTT. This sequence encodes CASSPPGGGSQPQHF.

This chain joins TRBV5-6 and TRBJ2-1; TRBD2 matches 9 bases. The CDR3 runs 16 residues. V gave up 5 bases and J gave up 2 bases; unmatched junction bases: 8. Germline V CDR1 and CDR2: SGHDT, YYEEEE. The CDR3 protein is CASREEIAGAYNEQFF. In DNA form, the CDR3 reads TGTGCCAGCAGAGAGGAAATAGCGGGGGCCTACAATGAGCAGTTCTTC.

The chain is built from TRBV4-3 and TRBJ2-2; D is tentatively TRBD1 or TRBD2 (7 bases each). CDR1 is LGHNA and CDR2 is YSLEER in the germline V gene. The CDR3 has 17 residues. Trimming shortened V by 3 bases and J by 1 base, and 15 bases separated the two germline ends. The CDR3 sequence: CASSHPQGGVNTGELFF. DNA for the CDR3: TGCGCCAGCAGCCACCCCCAGGGGGGGGTGAACACCGGGGAGCTGTTTTTT.

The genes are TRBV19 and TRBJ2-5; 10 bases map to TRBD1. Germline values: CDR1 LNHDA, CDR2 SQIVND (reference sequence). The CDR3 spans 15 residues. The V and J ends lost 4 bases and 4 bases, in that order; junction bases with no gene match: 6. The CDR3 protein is CASSTRTGGVETQYF. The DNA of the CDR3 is TGTGCCAGTAGTACCAGGACAGGGGGTGTAGAGACCCAGTACTTC.

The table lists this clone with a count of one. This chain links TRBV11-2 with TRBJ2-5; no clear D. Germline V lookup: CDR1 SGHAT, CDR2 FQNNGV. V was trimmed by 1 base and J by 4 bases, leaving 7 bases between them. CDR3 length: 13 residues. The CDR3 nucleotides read TGTGCCAGCAGCTTAGTAGGTAGAGAGACCCAGTACTTC. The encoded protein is CASSLVGRETQYF.

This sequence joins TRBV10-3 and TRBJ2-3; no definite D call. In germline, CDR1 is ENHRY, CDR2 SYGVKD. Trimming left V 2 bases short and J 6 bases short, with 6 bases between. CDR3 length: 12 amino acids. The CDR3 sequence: CAISEREDTQYF. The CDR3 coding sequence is TGTGCCATCAGTGAGAGAGAGGATACGCAGTATTTT.

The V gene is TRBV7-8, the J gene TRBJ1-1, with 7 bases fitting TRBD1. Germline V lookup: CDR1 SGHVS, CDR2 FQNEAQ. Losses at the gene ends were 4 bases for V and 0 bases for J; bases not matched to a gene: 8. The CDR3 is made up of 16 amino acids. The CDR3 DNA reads TGTGCCAGCAGCTCATGGACAGGAATCATGAACACTGAAGCTTTCTTT. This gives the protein CASSSWTGIMNTEAFF. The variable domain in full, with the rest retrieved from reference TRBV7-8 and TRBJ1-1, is GAGVSQSPRYKVAKRGQDVALRCDPISGHVSLFWYQQALGQGPEFLTYFQNEAQLDKSGLPSDRFFAERPEGSVSTLKIQRTQQEDSAVYLCASSSWTGIMNTEAFFGQGTRLTVV.

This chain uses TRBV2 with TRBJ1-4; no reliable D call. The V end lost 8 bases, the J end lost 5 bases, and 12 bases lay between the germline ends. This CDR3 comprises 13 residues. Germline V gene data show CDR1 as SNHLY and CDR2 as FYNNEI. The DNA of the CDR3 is TGTGCCAGCTCACGGCCGGTAAATGAAAAACTGTTTTTT. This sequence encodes CASSRPVNEKLFF.

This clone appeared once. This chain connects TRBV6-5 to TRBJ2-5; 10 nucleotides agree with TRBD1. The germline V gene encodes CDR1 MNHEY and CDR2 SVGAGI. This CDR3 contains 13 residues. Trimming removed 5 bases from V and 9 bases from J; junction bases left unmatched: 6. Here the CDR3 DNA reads TGTGCCAGCAGTCCCCCGGGACAGGGGCCCCAGTACTTC. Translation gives CASSPPGQGPQYF.

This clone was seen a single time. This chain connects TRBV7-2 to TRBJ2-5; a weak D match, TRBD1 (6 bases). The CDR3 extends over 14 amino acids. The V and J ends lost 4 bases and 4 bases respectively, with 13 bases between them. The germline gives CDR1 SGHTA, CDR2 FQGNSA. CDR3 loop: CASSSMTGRETQYF. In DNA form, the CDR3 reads TGTGCCAGCAGCTCGATGACAGGTCGAGAGACCCAGTACTTC.

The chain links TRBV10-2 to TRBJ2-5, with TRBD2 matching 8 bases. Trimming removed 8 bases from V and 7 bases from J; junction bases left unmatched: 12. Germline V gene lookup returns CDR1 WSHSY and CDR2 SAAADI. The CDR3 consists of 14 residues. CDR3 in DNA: TGCGCCAGCGGGACTAGTGGGGGGAGTAGGACCCAGTACTTC. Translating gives CASGTSGGSRTQYF.

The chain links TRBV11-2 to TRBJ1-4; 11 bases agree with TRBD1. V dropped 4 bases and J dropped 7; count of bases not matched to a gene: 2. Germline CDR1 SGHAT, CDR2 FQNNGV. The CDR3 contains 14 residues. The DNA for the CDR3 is TGTGCCAGCAGCTCCGGGACAGGGGGTGAAAAACTGTTTTTT. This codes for CASSSGTGGEKLFF.

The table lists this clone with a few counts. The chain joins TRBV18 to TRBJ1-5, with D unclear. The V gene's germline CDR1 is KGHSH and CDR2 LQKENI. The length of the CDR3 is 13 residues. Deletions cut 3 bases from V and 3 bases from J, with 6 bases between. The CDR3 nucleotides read TGTGCCAGCTCACCCGAGCACAATCAGCCCCAGCATTTT. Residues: CASSPEHNQPQHF.

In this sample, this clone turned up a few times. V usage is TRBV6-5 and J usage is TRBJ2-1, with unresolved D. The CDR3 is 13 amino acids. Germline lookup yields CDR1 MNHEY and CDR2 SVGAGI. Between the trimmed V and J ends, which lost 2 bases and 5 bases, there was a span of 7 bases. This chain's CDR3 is CASSYLGNNEQFF. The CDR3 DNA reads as TGTGCCAGCAGTTACCTTGGAAACAATGAGCAGTTCTTC.

CDR3 sequence reads: CASSLKETQYF. CDR3 nucleotides: TGTGCCAGCAGTCTTAAGGAGACCCAGTACTTC. V and J are TRBV6-5 and TRBJ2-5; no definite D call. V lost 5 bases, J lost 5 bases, and 6 bases lay in between. The length of the CDR3 is 11 residues. Per the germline V gene, CDR1 is MNHEY and CDR2 is SVGAGI.

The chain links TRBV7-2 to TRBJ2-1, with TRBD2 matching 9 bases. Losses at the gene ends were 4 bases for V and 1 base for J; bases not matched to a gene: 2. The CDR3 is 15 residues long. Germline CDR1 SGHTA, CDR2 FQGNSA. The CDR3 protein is CASSSGLASYNEQFF. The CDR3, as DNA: TGTGCCAGCAGCTCCGGACTAGCGTCCTACAATGAGCAGTTCTTC.

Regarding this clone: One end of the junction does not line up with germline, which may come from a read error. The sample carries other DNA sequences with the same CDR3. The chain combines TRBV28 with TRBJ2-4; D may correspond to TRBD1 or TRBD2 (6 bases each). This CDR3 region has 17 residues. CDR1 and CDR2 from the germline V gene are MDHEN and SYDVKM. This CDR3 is CASSLWGAGRDKNIQYF. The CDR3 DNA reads TGTGCCAGCAGCTTATGGGGGGCGGGGCGAGACAAAAACATTCAGTACTTC.

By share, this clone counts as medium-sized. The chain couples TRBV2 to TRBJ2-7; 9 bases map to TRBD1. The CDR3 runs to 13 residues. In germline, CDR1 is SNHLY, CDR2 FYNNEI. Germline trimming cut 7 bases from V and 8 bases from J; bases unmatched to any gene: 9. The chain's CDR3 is CASTQGALTQQYF. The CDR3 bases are TGTGCCAGCACACAGGGGGCCCTTACGCAGCAGTACTTC.

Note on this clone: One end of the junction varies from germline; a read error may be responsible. The DNA of the CDR3 is TGTGCCAGCAGTGATGGGGGACTTAACTTTTTT. It specifies CASSDGGLNFF. The V call is TRBV25-1, the J call TRBJ1-6; possible D gene TRBD1, 5 bases. The CDR3 spans 11 residues. Germline CDR1 and CDR2: MGHDK and SYGVNS.

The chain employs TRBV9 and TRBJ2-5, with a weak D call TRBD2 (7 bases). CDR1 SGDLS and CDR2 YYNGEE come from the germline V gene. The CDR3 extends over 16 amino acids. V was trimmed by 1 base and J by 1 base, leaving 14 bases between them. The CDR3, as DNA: TGTGCCAGCAGCGTAATGGGTGGGGGGGCCCAAGAGACCCAGTACTTC. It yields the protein CASSVMGGGAQETQYF.

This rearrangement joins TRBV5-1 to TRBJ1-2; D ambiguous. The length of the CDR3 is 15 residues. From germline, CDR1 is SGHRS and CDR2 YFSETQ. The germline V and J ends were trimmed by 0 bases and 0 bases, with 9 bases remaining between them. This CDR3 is CASSLVSGANYGYTF. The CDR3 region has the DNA TGCGCCAGCAGCTTGGTTTCAGGCGCTAACTATGGCTACACCTTC.

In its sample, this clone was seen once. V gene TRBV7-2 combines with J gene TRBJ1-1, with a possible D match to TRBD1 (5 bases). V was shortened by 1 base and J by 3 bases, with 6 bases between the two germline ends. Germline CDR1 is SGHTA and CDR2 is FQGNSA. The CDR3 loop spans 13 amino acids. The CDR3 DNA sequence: TGTGCCAGCAGCTTAGGACAGTACACTGAAGCTTTCTTT. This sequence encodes CASSLGQYTEAFF.

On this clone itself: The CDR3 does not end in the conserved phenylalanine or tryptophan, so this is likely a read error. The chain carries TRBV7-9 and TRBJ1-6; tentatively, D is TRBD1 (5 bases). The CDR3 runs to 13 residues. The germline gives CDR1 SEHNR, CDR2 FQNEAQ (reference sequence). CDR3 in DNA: TGTGCTTCCGGGTTGGGGGTGAATTCACCCCTCCACCTT. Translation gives CASGLGVNSPLHL.

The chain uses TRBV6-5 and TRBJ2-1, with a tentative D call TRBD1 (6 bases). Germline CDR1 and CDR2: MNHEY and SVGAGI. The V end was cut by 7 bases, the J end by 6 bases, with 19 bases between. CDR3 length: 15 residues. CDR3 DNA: TGTGCCAGCACTCCCCCGGGTGGGGGCCGCAATGAGCAGTTCTTC. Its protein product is CASTPPGGGRNEQFF.

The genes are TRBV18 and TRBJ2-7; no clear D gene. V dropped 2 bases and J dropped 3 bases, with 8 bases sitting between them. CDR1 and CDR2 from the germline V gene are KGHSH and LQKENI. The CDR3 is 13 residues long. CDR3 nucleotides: TGTGCCAGCTCACCAATCCCCGGCTACGAGCAGTACTTC. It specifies CASSPIPGYEQYF.

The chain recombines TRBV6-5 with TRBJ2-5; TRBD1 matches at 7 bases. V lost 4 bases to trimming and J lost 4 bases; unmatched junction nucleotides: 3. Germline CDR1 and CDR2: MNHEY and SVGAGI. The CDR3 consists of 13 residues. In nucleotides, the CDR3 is TGTGCCAGCAGTTCCCCAGGGGGAGAGACCCAGTACTTC. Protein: CASSSPGGETQYF.